This T cell receptor beta chain was identified in a study of T cells in Graves' hyperthyroidism and ophthalmopathy. Amplification targeted TCR beta CDR3 regions from RNA transcripts. First-round RT-PCR targeting the TCR CDR3 was performed with the HTBI primer set. TCRdb passed the multiplex PCR reads through MiXCR, listing each CDR3 protein once. The sample has around 420,000 distinct CDR3 sequences, 15% to 19% seen once; the top ten hold around an eighth. This clonotype was seen a few times. The CDR3 has 14 amino acids. J lost 9 bases, V lost 3 bases, and 10 bases had no gene match. CDR1 and CDR2 (germline): DFQATT, SNEGSKA (reference sequence).

The chain joins TRBV20-1 to TRBJ2-3; 9 bases are shared with TRBD2. The sequencing input was blood. This receptor was taken from a woman younger than 35 with Graves' hyperthyroidism. CDR3 region: CSASLRTLAGTQYF. The CDR3, as DNA: TGCAGTGCTAGCCTAAGAACCCTAGCGGGGACGCAGTATTTT.